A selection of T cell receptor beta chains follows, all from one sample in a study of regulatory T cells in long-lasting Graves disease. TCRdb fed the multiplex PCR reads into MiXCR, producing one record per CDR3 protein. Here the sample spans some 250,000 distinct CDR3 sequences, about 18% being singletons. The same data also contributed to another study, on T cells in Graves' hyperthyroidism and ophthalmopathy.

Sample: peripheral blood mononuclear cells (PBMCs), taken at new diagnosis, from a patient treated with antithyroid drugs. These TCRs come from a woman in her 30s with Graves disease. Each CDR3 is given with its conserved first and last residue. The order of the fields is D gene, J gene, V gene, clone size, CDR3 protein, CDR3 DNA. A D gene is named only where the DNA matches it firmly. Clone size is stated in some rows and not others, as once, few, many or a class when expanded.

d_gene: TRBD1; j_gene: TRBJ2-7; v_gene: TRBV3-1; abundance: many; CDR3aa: CASSRLDRDPYEQYF; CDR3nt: TGTGCCAGCAGCCGACTGGACAGGGACCCCTACGAGCAGTACTTC
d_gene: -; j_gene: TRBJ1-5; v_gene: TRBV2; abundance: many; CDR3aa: CASTAQGSNQPQHF; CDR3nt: TGTGCCAGCACCGCTCAGGGGAGCAATCAGCCCCAGCATTTT
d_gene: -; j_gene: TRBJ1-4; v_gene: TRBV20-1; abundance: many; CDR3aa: CSARTDGNEKLFF; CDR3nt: TGCAGTGCTCGGACAGACGGTAATGAAAAACTGTTTTTT
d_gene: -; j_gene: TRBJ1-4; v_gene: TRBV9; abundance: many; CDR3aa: CASSATGIEVGDEKLFF; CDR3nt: TGTGCCAGCAGCGCCACAGGGATAGAAGTGGGGGATGAAAAACTGTTTTTT
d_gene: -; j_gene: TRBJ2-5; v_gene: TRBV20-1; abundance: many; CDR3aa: CSARGGGPETQYF; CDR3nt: TGCAGTGCTAGAGGTGGGGGCCCGGAGACCCAGTACTTC
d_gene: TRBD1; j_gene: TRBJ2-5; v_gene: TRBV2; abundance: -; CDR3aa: CASSYRGAQETQYF; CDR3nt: TGTGCCAGCAGCTACAGGGGGGCCCAAGAGACCCAGTACTTC
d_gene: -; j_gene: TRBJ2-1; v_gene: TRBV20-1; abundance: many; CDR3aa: CSAGLYNEQFF; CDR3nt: TGCAGTGCTGGACTATATAATGAGCAGTTCTTC
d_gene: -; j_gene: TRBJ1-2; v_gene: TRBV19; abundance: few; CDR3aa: CASSFGQRPSYGYTF; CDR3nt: TGTGCCAGTAGTTTCGGACAGCGACCTTCCTATGGCTACACCTTC
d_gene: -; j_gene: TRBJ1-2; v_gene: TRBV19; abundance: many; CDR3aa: CASSIVGRSTVYYGYTF; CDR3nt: TGTGCCAGTAGTATAGTGGGGCGATCTACAGTATACTATGGCTACACCTTC
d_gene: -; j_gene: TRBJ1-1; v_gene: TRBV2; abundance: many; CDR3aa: CASIRAHTEAFF; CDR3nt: TGTGCCAGCATCCGGGCCCACACTGAAGCTTTCTTT
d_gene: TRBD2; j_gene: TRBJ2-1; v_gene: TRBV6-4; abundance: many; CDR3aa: CASSYRTSGVSSYNEQFF; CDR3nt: TGTGCCAGCAGTTACCGGACTAGCGGGGTCAGCTCCTACAATGAGCAGTTCTTC
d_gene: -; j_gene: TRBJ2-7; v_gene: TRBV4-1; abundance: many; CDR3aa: CASSQDRIFPSYEQYF; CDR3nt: TGCGCCAGCAGCCAAGATAGGATTTTCCCCTCCTACGAGCAGTACTTC
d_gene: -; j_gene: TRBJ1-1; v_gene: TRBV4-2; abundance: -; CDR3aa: CASRPREGWAFF; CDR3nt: TGTGCCAGCAGGCCTCGGGAGGGATGGGCTTTCTTT
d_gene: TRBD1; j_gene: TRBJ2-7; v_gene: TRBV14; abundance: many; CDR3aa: CASSLLGQVYEQYF; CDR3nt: TGTGCCAGCAGCCTCTTGGGACAGGTCTACGAGCAGTACTTC
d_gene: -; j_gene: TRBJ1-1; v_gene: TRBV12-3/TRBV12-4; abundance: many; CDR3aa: CASSDLGTGNTEAFF; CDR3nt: TGTGCCAGCAGCGATCTAGGGACGGGGAACACTGAAGCTTTCTTT
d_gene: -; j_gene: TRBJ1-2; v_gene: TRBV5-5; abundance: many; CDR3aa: CASSSARNYGYTF; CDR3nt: TGTGCCAGCAGCTCCGCCCGGAACTATGGCTACACCTTC
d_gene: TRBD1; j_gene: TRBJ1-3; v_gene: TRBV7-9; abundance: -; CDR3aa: CASSRGTGGNTIYF; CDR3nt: TGTGCCAGCAGCCGAGGGACAGGGGGGAACACCATATATTTT
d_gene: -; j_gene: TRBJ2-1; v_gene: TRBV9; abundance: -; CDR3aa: CASSPRLEVGEQFF; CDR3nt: TGTGCCAGCAGCCCGCGACTAGAAGTGGGTGAGCAGTTCTTC
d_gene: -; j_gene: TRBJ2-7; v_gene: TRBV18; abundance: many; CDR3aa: CASSPGFDRSSYEQYF; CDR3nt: TGTGCCAGCTCACCAGGGTTCGACAGGAGCTCCTACGAGCAGTACTTC
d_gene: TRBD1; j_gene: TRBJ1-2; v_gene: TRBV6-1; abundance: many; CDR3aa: CASSIDPGQPSYGYTF; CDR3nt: TGTGCCAGCAGTATCGATCCGGGACAGCCTTCCTATGGCTACACCTTC
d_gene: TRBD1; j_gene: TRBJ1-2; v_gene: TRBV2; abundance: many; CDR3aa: CASSEEGQMLSGYTF; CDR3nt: TGTGCCAGCAGTGAAGAGGGACAGATGCTGTCGGGCTACACCTTC
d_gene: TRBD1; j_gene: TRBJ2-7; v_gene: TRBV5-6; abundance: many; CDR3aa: CASSLVGQLEDEQYF; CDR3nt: TGTGCCAGCAGCCTGGTGGGACAGCTAGAGGACGAGCAGTACTTC
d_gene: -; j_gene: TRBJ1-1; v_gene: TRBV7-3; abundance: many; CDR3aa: CASSLEGVNTEAFF; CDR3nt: TGTGCCAGCAGCCTTGAGGGAGTGAACACTGAAGCTTTCTTT
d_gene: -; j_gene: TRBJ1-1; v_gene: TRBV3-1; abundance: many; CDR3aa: CASKQGGGAEAFF; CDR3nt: TGTGCCAGCAAACAGGGCGGAGGGGCTGAAGCTTTCTTT
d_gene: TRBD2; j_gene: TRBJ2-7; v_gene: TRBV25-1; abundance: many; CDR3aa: CASRGLAAYEQYF; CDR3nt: TGTGCCAGCCGAGGACTAGCGGCCTACGAGCAGTACTTC
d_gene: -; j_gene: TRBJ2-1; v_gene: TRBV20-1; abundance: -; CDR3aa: CSARDWRNYNEQFF; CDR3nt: TGCAGTGCTAGAGATTGGAGGAACTACAATGAGCAGTTCTTC
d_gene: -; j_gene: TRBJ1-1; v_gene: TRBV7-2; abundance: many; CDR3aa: CASSLEFALGTEAFF; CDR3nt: TGTGCCAGCAGCTTAGAATTCGCCCTAGGGACTGAAGCTTTCTTT
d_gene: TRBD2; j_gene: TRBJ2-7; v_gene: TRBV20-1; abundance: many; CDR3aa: CSARAARLAGGYEQYF; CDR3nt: TGCAGTGCTAGAGCGGCGCGACTAGCGGGGGGGTACGAGCAGTACTTC
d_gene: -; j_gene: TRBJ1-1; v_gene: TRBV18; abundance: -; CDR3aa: CASSPGAGENTEAFF; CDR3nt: TGTGCCAGCTCACCAGGGGCAGGGGAGAACACTGAAGCTTTCTTT
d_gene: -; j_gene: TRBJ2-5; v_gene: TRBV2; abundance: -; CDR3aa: CARETGSETQYF; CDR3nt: TGTGCCAGAGAGACAGGATCAGAGACCCAGTACTTC
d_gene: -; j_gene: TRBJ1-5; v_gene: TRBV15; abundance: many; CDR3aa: CATSRDRLAQHF; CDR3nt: TGTGCCACCAGCAGGGACAGATTGGCCCAGCATTTT
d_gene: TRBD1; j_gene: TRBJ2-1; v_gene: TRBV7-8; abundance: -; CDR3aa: CASSRTGTGSYNEQFF; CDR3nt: TGTGCCAGCAGCCGGACCGGGACAGGGTCCTACAATGAGCAGTTCTTC
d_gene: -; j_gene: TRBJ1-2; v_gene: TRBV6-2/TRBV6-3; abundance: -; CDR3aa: CASSFSPTGGPNGYTF; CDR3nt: TGTGCCAGCAGTTTCTCACCCACGGGGGGGCCCAATGGCTACACCTTC
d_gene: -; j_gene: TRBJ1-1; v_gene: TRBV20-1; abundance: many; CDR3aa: CSAGRSPLEAFF; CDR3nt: TGCAGTGCTGGACGAAGCCCACTTGAAGCTTTCTTT
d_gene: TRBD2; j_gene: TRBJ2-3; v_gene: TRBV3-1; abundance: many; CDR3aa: CASSQGLVTDTQYF; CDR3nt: TGTGCCAGCAGCCAGGGACTAGTTACAGATACGCAGTATTTT
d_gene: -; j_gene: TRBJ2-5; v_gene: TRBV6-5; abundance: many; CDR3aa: CASSYEGLGTQYF; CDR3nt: TGTGCCAGCAGTTACGAGGGATTAGGGACCCAGTACTTC
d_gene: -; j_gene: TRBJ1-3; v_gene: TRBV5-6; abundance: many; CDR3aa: CASSLRGASGNTIYF; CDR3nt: TGTGCCAGCAGCCTCCGGGGGGCCTCTGGAAACACCATATATTTT
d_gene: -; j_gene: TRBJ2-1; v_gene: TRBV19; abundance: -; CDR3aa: CASSMGLDYNEQFF; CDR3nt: TGTGCCAGTAGTATGGGGCTAGACTACAATGAGCAGTTCTTC
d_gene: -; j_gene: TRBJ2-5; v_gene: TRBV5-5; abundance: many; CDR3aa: CASSLSAGGETQYF; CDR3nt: TGTGCCAGCAGCTTGTCGGCAGGCGGGGAGACCCAGTACTTC
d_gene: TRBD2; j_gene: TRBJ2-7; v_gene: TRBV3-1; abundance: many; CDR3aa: CASSQDPTGGSVEQYF; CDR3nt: TGTGCCAGCAGCCAAGATCCCACGGGGGGGTCCGTGGAGCAGTACTTC
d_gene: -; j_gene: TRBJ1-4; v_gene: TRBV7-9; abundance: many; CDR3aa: CASSLVVGAGEKLFF; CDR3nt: TGTGCCAGCAGCCTCGTGGTGGGGGCTGGAGAAAAACTGTTTTTT
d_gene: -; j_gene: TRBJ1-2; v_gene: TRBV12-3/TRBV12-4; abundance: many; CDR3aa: CASSLRQGKNYGYTF; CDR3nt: TGTGCCAGCAGTTTAAGGCAGGGGAAGAACTATGGCTACACCTTC
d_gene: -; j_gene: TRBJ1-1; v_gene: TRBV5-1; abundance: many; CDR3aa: CASSLDRFFSGAFF; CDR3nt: TGCGCCAGCAGCTTGGACAGGTTTTTCTCGGGAGCTTTCTTT
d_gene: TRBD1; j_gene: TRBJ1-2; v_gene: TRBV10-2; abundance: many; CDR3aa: CASSVQGAANYGYTF; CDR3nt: TGCGCCAGCAGTGTGCAGGGGGCAGCTAACTATGGCTACACCTTC
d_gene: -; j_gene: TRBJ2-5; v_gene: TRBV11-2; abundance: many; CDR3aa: CASSLEGLIETQYF; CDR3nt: TGTGCCAGCAGCTTAGAGGGACTCATCGAGACCCAGTACTTC